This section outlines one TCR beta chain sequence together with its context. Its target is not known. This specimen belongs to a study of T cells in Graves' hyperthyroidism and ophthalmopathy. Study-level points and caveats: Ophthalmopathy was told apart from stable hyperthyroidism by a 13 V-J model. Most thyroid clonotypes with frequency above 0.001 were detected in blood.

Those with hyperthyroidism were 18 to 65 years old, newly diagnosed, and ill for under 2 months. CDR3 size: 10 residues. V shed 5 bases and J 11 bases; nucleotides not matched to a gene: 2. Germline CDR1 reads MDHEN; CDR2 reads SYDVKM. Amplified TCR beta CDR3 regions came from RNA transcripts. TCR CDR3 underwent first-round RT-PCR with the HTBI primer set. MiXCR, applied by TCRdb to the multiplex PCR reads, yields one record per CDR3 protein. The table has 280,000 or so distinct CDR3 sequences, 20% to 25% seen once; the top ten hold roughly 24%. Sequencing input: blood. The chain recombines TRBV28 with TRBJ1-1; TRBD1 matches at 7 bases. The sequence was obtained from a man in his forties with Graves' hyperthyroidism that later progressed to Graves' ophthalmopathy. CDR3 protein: CASSETGAFF. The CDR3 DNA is TGTGCCAGCAGTGAGACAGGGGCTTTCTTT.